This TCR beta chain comes out of a study of human T cells and chemical hapten exposure. As for the study in general: Slight volume differences across pooled libraries mainly accounted for varying per-sample TCR yields. Study observations and caveats: With regard to DPC sensitization, TCRs above 1 in 1000 frequency did not change. Alopecia in all donors means immunity may differ from healthy individuals.

Germline CDR1 and CDR2: LGHDT and YNNKEL (reference sequence). Trimming pared 4 bases from V and 1 base from J, leaving 15 bases between. There are 16 residues in the CDR3. TCRdb passed the RACE reads through MiXCR, listing each CDR3 protein once. This sample has about 140,000 distinct CDR3 sequences, with roughly 12% found just once. Regarding this clonotype: What it recognizes is unknown.

Specified time point: patch test 2, 6 weeks after DPC sensitization. Treatment indicated: therapeutic diphenylcyclopropenone sensitization with weekly scalp DPC. V and J are TRBV3-1 and TRBJ2-3, with a possible D match to TRBD1 (6 bases). The sequence derives from a woman aged 45-65 years with alopecia areata. Some clones in this sample may be carry-over from other donors' samples. The specimen comprised whole blood, sampled in connection with sensitization to the hapten diphenylcyclopropenone (DPC). The CDR3 nucleotides are TGTGCCAGCAGCCCAACCCTCGCAGGGGGCACAGATACGCAGTATTTT. This gives the protein CASSPTLAGGTDTQYF.